This T cell receptor (beta chain) stems from a study of glioma-infiltrating T cells. The iRepertoire nested amplicon-rescue multiplex PCR amplified TCR alpha and beta CDR3s from RNA. One-step reverse transcription and amplification started from approximately 100-400 ng of tissue mRNA or PBMC total RNA. MiXCR, applied by TCRdb to the multiplex PCR reads, yields one record per CDR3 protein. The sample holds approximately 130,000 distinct CDR3 sequences, 20% to 25% seen once. Findings and limits, study-wide: Gliomas, especially low-grade, showed above-expected tissue-blood divergence; non-neoplastic patients showed below. CDR3 overlap between tissue and blood was very small.

About this clonotype itself: Its antigen is undetermined.

The germline V gene has CDR1 MNHEY and CDR2 SMNVEV (reference sequence). The CDR3 loop spans 15 amino acids. The ends lost 5 bases at V and 2 bases at J; junction bases unmatched: 6. The TCR was taken from a human donor with low-grade glioma or glioblastoma, undergoing nonglioma brain surgery, or in good health (not recorded which). This chain links TRBV27 with TRBJ2-3, with 8 positions matching TRBD2. The sequenced sample consisted of glioma tissue, nonneoplastic brain tissue, or PBMCs (not recorded which). CDR3 nucleotide sequence: TGTGCCAGCAGTACCCGCGGGGGGATCACAGATACGCAGTATTTT. Encoded protein: CASSTRGGITDTQYF.